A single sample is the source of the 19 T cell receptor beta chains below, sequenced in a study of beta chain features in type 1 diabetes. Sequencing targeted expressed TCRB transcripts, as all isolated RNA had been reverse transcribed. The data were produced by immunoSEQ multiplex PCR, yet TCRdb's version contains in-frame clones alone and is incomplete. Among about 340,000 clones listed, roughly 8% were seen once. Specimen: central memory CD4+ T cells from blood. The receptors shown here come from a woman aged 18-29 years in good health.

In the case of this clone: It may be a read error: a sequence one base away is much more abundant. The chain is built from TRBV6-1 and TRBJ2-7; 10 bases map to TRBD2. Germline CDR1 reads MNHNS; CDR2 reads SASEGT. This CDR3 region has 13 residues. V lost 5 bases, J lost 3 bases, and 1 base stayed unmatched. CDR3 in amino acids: CASSRLAGYEQYF. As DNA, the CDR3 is TGTGCCAGCAGTCGACTAGCGGGCTACGAGCAGTACTTC.

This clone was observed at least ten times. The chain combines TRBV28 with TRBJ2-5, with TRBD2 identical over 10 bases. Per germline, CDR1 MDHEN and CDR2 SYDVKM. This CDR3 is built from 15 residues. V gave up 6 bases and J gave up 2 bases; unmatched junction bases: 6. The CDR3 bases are TGTGCCAGCAGCGCCGGGACTAGCGTTCAAGAGACCCAGTACTTC. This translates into CASSAGTSVQETQYF.

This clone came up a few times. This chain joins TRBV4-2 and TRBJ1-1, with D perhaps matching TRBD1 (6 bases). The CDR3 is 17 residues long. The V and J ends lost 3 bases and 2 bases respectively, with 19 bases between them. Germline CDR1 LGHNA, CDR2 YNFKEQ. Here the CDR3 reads CASSHNRALGSNTEAFF. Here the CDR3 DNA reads TGTGCCAGCAGCCACAACAGGGCCTTGGGAAGTAACACTGAAGCTTTCTTT.

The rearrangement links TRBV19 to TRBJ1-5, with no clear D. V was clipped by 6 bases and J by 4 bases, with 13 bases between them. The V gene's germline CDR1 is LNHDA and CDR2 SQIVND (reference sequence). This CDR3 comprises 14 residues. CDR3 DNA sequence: TGTGCCAGTAGCCCCTTTGCGCAAAATCAGCCCCAGCATTTT. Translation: CASSPFAQNQPQHF.

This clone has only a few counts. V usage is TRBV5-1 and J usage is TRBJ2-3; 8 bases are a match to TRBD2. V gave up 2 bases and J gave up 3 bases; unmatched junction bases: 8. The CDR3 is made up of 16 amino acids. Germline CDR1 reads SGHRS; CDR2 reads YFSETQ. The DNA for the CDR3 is TGCGCCAGCAGCTTCGTCACGGGAGGGCCGACAGATACGCAGTATTTT. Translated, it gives CASSFVTGGPTDTQYF. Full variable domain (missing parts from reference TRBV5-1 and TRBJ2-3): KAGVTQTPRYLIKTRGQQVTLSCSPISGHRSVSWYQQTPGQGLQFLFEYFSETQRNKGNFPGRFSGRQFSNSRSEMNVSTLELGDSALYLCASSFVTGGPTDTQYFGPGTRLTVL.

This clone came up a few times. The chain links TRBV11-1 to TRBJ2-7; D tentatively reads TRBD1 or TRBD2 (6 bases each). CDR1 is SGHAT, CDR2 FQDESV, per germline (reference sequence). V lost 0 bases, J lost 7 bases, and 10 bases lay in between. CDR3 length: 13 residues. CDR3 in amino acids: CASSLAGGTEQYF. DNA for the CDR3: TGTGCCAGCAGCTTAGCGGGCGGGACAGAGCAGTACTTC.

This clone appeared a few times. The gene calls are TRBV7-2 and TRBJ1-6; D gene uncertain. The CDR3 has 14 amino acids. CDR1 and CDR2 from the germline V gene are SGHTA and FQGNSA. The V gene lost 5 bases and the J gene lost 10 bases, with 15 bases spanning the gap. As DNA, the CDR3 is TGTGCCAGCAGCCCCGCGTCGGGAACATCACCCCTCCACTTT. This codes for CASSPASGTSPLHF.

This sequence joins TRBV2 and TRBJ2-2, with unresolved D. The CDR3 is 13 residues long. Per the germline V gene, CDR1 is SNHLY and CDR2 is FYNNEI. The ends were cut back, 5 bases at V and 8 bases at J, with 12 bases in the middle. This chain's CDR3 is CASSLEKGGELFF. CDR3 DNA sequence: TGTGCCAGCAGTTTAGAGAAGGGTGGGGAGCTGTTTTTT.

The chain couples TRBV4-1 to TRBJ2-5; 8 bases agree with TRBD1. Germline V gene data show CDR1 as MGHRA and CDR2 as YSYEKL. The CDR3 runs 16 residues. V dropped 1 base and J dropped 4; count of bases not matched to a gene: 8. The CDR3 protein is CASSQVGQGATETQYF. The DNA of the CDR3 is TGCGCCAGCAGCCAAGTCGGACAGGGTGCTACAGAGACCCAGTACTTC.

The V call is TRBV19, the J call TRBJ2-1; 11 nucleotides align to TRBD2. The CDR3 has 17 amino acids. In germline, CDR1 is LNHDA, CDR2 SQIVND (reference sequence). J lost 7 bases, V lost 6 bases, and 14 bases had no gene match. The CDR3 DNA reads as TGTGCCAGTAGAATTCTATCGGGGACTAGCGGCAAAAATGAGCAGTTCTTC. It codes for CASRILSGTSGKNEQFF. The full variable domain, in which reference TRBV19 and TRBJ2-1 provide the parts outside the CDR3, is DGGITQSPKYLFRKEGQNVTLSCEQNLNHDAMYWYRQDPGQGLRLIYYSQIVNDFQKGDIAEGYSVSREKKESFPLTVTSAQKNPTAFYLCASRILSGTSGKNEQFFGPGTRLTVL.

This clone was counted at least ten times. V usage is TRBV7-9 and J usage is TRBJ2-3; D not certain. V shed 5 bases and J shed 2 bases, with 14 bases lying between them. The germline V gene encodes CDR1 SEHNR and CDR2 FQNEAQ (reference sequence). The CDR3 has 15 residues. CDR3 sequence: CASSLMIPLTDTQYF. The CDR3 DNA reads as TGTGCCAGCAGCCTGATGATTCCCCTCACAGATACGCAGTATTTT.

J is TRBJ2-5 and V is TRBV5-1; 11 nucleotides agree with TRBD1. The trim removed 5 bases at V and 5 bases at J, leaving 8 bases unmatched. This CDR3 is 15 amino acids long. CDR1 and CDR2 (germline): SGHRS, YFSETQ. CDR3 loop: CASRDTGQGAETQYF. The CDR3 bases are TGCGCCAGCAGAGATACCGGACAGGGGGCCGAGACCCAGTACTTC.

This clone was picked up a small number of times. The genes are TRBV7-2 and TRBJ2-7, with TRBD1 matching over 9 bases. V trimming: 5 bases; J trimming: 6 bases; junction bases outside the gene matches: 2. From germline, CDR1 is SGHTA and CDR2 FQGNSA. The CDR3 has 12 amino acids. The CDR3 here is CASSRDRAEQYF. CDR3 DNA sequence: TGTGCCAGCAGCCGGGACAGGGCCGAGCAGTACTTC.

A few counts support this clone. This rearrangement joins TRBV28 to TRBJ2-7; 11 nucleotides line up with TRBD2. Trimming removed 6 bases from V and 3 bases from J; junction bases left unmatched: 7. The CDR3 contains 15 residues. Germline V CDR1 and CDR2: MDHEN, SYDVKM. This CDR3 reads CASRRAGTSGYEQYF. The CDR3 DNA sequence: TGTGCCAGCAGACGCGCCGGGACTAGCGGCTACGAGCAGTACTTC.

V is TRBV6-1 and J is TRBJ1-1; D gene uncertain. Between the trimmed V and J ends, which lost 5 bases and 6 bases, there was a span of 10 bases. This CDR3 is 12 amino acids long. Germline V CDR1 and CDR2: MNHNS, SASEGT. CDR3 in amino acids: CASSSRYAEAFF. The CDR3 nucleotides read TGTGCCAGCAGTTCCCGGTATGCTGAAGCTTTCTTT.

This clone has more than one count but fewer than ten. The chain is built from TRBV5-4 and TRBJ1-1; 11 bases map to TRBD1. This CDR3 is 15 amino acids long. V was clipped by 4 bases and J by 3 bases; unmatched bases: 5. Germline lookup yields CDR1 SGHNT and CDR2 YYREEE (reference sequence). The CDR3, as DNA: TGTGCCAGCAGCGAAGGACAGGGGGCAGACACTGAAGCTTTCTTT. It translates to CASSEGQGADTEAFF.

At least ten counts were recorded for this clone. CDR3 sequence (DNA): TGTGCCAGCACCACCTCGGGGGAATGGGCCAAAAACATTCAGTACTTC. It is translated as CASTTSGEWAKNIQYF. The chain recombines TRBV7-9 with TRBJ2-4; D is possibly TRBD2 (6 bases). V lost 7 bases to trimming and J lost 1 base, with 17 bases between them. The CDR3 consists of 16 residues. Germline CDR1 SEHNR, CDR2 FQNEAQ (reference sequence).

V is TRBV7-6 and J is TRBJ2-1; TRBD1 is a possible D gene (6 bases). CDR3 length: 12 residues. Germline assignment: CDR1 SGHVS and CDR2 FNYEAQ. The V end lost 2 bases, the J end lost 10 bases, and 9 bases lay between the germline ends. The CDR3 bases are TGTGCCAGCAGCTTACTGACAGGAGAGCAGTTCTTC. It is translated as CASSLLTGEQFF.

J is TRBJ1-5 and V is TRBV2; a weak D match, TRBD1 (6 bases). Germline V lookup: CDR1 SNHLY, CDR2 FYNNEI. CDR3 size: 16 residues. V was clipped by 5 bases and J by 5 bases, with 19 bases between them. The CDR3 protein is CASSSDSGTSDQPQHF. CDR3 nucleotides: TGTGCCAGCAGTTCGGACTCCGGGACAAGTGATCAGCCCCAGCATTTT.